This T cell receptor (beta chain) was captured by sequencing in a study of blood T cells in healthy people across ages. This clonotype was seen just once. CDR1 is LNHDA and CDR2 is SQIVND in the germline V gene (reference sequence). V lost 5 bases to trimming and J lost 4 bases, with 14 bases between them. The CDR3 is 14 amino acids. A sample-barcoded 5' primer and a J-beta primer mix were used in a second PCR of roughly 6 to 11 cycles. Using its own MiXCR run on the 5' RACE reads, TCRdb lists one record per CDR3 protein. The table shows about 730,000 distinct CDR3 sequences, with approximately 43% occurring only once.

The receptor's source is a woman aged 60-70 years in good health. This chain joins TRBV19 and TRBJ1-1, with D possibly matching TRBD1 (5 bases). The sequencing input was blood. The CDR3 spells CASSVRQSRTEAFF. Here the CDR3 DNA reads TGTGCCAGTAGTGTCCGACAGTCGCGCACTGAAGCTTTCTTT.